Each of the 18 T cell receptor beta chains below was sequenced from the same sample in a study of T cells expressing NK-cell markers. One entry per CDR3 protein, without DNA, is what TCRdb gives after re-calling the 5' RACE reads. This repertoire includes approximately 380,000 distinct CDR3 sequences. The sequencing sample was made of blood T cells: a sorted CD56 or NKG2C T cell subset, CD4+ or CD8+ T cells, or bulk PBMC T cells (not recorded which). All receptors derive from a man aged 18 to 69 in good health.

V usage is TRBV7-3 and J usage is TRBJ1-6. This CDR3 is 13 amino acids long. The germline CDR1 and CDR2 sequences are SGHTA and FQGTGA. CDR3 region: CASSLDGNSPLHF.

The V and J genes are TRBV2 and TRBJ1-1; the TRBD1 assignment by TCRdb is unverifiable without DNA. CDR3 length equals 16 residues. Germline CDR1 is SNHLY and CDR2 is FYNNEI. The CDR3 spells CASSTGTGGWDTEAFF.

The chain is built from TRBV29-1 and TRBJ1-1; the TCRdb call, TRBD1, lacks DNA for checking. The CDR3 loop spans 14 amino acids. Per germline, CDR1 SQVTM and CDR2 ANQGSEA. The chain's CDR3 is CSVRQGIANTEAFF. Full variable domain (missing parts from reference TRBV29-1 and TRBJ1-1): SAVISQKPSRDICQRGTSLTIQCQVDSQVTMMFWYRQQPGQSLTLIATANQGSEATYESGFVIDKFPISRPNLTFSTLTVSNMSPEDSSIYLCSVRQGIANTEAFFGQGTRLTVV.

This chain connects TRBV7-2 to TRBJ1-6; TCRdb's D call, TRBD1, is unchecked because there is no DNA. The CDR3 extends over 17 amino acids. Germline V gives CDR1 SGHTA, CDR2 FQGNSA. This CDR3 reads CASSPVGESSYNSPLHF. The full variable domain, in which reference TRBV7-2 and TRBJ1-6 provide the parts outside the CDR3, is GAGVSQSPSNKVTEKGKDVELRCDPISGHTALYWYRQSLGQGLEFLIYFQGNSAPDKSGLPSDRFSAERTGGSVSTLTIQRTQQEDSAVYLCASSPVGESSYNSPLHFGNGTRLTVT.

Here the CDR3 reads CASEAGTGYEQYF. The genes are TRBV2 and TRBJ2-7; lacking DNA, the TRBD1 call made by TCRdb goes unchecked. Germline V gene lookup returns CDR1 SNHLY and CDR2 FYNNEI. This CDR3 comprises 13 residues.

The V call is TRBV5-1, the J call TRBJ1-1; as DNA is missing, the TRBD1 call by TCRdb cannot be tested. Germline values: CDR1 SGHRS, CDR2 YFSETQ. The CDR3 runs to 14 residues. The CDR3 reads CASNSEQGATEAFF. Drawing the rest from reference TRBV5-1 and TRBJ1-1, the complete variable domain is KAGVTQTPRYLIKTRGQQVTLSCSPISGHRSVSWYQQTPGQGLQFLFEYFSETQRNKGNFPGRFSGRQFSNSRSEMNVSTLELGDSALYLCASNSEQGATEAFFGQGTRLTVV.

The chain uses TRBV11-3 and TRBJ2-5. This CDR3 has 12 amino acids. Looked up from germline, CDR1 is SGHNT and CDR2 is YENEEA. CDR3 loop: CASSQYGETQYF.

The J gene is TRBJ2-1, the V gene TRBV20-1; the D call of TRBD2 rests on TCRdb alone, since no DNA is present to check it. CDR1 and CDR2 from the germline V gene are DFQATT and SNEGSKA (reference sequence). The CDR3 spans 14 residues. CDR3: CSTTSGGSYNEQFF.

The chain carries TRBV10-3 and TRBJ2-1; the TCRdb D gene call, TRBD1, has no DNA to confirm it. The CDR3 contains 15 residues. CDR1 and CDR2 (germline): ENHRY, SYGVKD. CDR3 sequence reads: CAISPGQERYNEQFF.

The chain carries TRBV5-1 and TRBJ1-6. The CDR3 consists of 16 residues. CDR1 and CDR2 from the germline V gene are SGHRS and YFSETQ. The CDR3 sequence: CASSLRFGQQNSPLHF.

The chain couples TRBV20-1 to TRBJ1-1. Germline lookup yields CDR1 DFQATT and CDR2 SNEGSKA (reference sequence). This CDR3 has 14 residues. CDR3 residues: CSARRSSGRTEAFF.

This sequence joins TRBV7-9 and TRBJ1-5; TCRdb names TRBD1, which stays unverified in the absence of DNA. Germline CDR1 reads SEHNR; CDR2 reads FQNEAQ (reference sequence). CDR3 length: 15 amino acids. The CDR3 is CASSFGGGRVQPQHF.

The chain recombines TRBV4-2 with TRBJ2-5; TCRdb's D gene call, TRBD2, goes unchecked for lack of DNA. The CDR3 has 15 residues. The germline CDR1 and CDR2 sequences are LGHNA and YNFKEQ. CDR3 residues: CASSQERLAEETQYF.

V is TRBV25-1 and J is TRBJ2-7; TCRdb's D call of TRBD1 is untestable without DNA. The length of the CDR3 is 15 residues. Germline CDR1 and CDR2: MGHDK and SYGVNS. The CDR3 protein is CASSGGNRGTYEQYF.

The V call is TRBV5-1, the J call TRBJ2-7; TCRdb's D call of TRBD1 is untestable without DNA. The CDR3 is 19 residues long. Germline CDR1 reads SGHRS; CDR2 reads YFSETQ. This chain's CDR3 is CASSLGRGATQSRSYEQYF.

This chain uses TRBV29-1 with TRBJ2-5; the TCRdb call, TRBD2, lacks DNA for checking. CDR3 length: 16 amino acids. Germline lookup yields CDR1 SQVTM and CDR2 ANQGSEA. CDR3 protein: CSVERLGTAKWETQYF.

V is TRBV5-4 and J is TRBJ2-6; TCRdb reports TRBD1, a call that lacks DNA to check it against. The V gene's germline CDR1 is SGHNT and CDR2 YYREEE (reference sequence). The CDR3 is 15 amino acids. This CDR3 is CASSQGGSGANVLTF.

J is TRBJ2-3 and V is TRBV7-2; TCRdb reports TRBD1, a call that lacks DNA to check it against. The CDR3 sequence is 12 residues long. Germline values: CDR1 SGHTA, CDR2 FQGNSA. The CDR3 protein is CASSVGAGMQYF.